This TCR beta chain was profiled in a study of T cell responses to AZD1222 COVID-19 vaccine. Study outcomes and limitations: Females made up more of the donors, who were largely white British, and clonal diversity may have come out too low. Per reports, nearly half of all spike-specific TCRs target regions that are unmutated in variants. Mapped onto spike, vaccine-associated CD4 TCRs spanned it and were dominant at 160-218 and 743-854.

The repertoire was sequenced with immunoSEQ multiplex PCR; TCRdb's copy has only in-frame clones and lacks some. The table shows about 75,000 clones, with roughly 87% occurring only once. The CDR3 covers 12 residues. The germline V gene encodes CDR1 SEHNR and CDR2 FQNEAQ (reference sequence). V was cut by 7 bases and J by 6 bases, with 9 bases left in between. With respect to this clone: Its antigen is not identified.

The genes are TRBV7-9 and TRBJ1-4; D is unclear. The sequenced sample was peripheral blood, obtained 28 days after the second AZD1222 dose. The TCR comes from an adult who received the AZD1222 COVID-19 vaccine. In DNA, the CDR3 is TGTGCCAGCACATCCAACTATGAAAAACTGTTTTTT. It specifies CASTSNYEKLFF.